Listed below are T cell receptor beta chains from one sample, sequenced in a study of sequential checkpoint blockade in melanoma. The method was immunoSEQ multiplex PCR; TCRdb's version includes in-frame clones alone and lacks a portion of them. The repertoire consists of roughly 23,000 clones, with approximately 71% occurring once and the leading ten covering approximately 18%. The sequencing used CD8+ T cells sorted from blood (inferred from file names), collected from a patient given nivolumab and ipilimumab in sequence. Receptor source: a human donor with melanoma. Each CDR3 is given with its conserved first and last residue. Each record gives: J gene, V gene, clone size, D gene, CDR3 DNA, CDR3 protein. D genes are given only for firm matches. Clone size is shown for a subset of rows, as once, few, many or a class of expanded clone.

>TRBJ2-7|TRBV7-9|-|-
TGTGCCAGCAGCGCGAAGGGGGGGGAAAAAAAGCAGTACTTC
CASSAKGGEKKQYF
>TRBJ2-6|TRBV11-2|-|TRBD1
TGTGCCAGCACCCCCCGGGGACAGGACCTATTTTCTGGGGCCAACGTCCTGACTTTC
CASTPRGQDLFSGANVLTF
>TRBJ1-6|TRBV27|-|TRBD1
TGTGCCAGCAGTCCACTCGACAGGGGACAATGGTCACCCCTCCACTTT
CASSPLDRGQWSPLHF
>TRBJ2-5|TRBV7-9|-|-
TGTGCCAGCAGTTCCGGGGTTCAAGAGACCCAGTACTTC
CASSSGVQETQYF
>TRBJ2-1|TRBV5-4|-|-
TGTGCCTCCAACCGGGGGGCGGCGTACAATGAGCAGTTCTTC
CASNRGAAYNEQFF
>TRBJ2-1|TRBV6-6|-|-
TGTGCCAGCACCCCGAGGACCCAGGGGGGCTACAATGAGCAGTTCTTC
CASTPRTQGGYNEQFF
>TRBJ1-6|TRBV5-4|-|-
TGTGCCAGCAGCCACAGGGATTCCTATAATTCACCCCTCCACTTT
CASSHRDSYNSPLHF
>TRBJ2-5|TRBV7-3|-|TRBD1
TGTGCCAGCAGCCCCAGGGGGTTCCCTCAAGAGACCCAGTACTTC
CASSPRGFPQETQYF
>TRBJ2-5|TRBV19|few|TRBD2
TGTGCCAGTAGTCCCCGACTAGCGGCCCTACGCGAGACCCAGTACTTC
CASSPRLAALRETQYF
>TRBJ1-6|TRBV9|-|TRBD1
TGTGCCAGCAGCGCGACAGGGGTTCCACATATGAATTCACCCCTCCACTTT
CASSATGVPHMNSPLHF
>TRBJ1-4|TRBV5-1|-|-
TGCGCCAGCAGCTTGGGAGTTACCAGGGGCCGAGGTGCAACTAATGAAAAACTGTTTTTT
CASSLGVTRGRGATNEKLFF
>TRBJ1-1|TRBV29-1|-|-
TGCAGCGGAAGGAAAGAACAGGCAGCTTTCTTT
CSGRKEQAAFF
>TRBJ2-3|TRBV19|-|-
TGTGCCAGTAGTTTCGGAGCGGATACGCAGTATTTT
CASSFGADTQYF
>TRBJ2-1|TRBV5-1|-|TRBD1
TGCGCCAGCAGCTTGGCAGGGGGCAATGAGCAGTTCTTC
CASSLAGGNEQFF
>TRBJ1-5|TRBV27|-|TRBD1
TGTGCCAGCAGCCTAGGACAGGGCCTTGGACAGCCCCAGCATTTT
CASSLGQGLGQPQHF
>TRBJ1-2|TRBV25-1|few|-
TGTGCCAGCAGTGAATTTGGCAGGGCGACGGGCTACACCTTC
CASSEFGRATGYTF
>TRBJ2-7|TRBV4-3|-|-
TGCGCCAGCAGCCTAAATCGGGGGGCTGACTACGAGCAGTACTTC
CASSLNRGADYEQYF
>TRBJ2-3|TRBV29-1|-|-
TGCAGCGCCCGACTAGGTGGCACAGATACGCAGTATTTT
CSARLGGTDTQYF
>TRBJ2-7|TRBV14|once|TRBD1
TGTGCCAGCAGCCCTAGGGACAGGGGGCTCGTCTACGAGCAGTACTTC
CASSPRDRGLVYEQYF
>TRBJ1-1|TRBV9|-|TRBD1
TGTGCCAGCAGAGGACAGGGCCAAGCTTTCTTT
CASRGQGQAFF
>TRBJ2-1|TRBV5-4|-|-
TGTGCCAGCAGCTTTGGGGTCGAGGGTCTCAATGAGCAGTTCTTC
CASSFGVEGLNEQFF
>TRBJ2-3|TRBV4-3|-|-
TGCGCCAGCAGCCAGGAGTGGAGCACAGATACGCAGTATTTT
CASSQEWSTDTQYF
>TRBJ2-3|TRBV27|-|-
TGTGCCAGCAGTGAACTGGCAGGGGGCACAGATACGCAGTATTTT
CASSELAGGTDTQYF
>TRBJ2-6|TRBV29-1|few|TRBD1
TGCAGCGTCGAAGTACAGGGGTCTGGGGCCAACGTCCTGACTTTC
CSVEVQGSGANVLTF
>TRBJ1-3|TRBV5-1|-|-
TGCGCCAGCACGAGAGGGTCCTCCACCTCTGGAAACACCATATATTTT
CASTRGSSTSGNTIYF
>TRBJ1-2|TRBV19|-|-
TGTGCCAGTAGTACCCTCCTACCGGGCTATGGCTACACCTTC
CASSTLLPGYGYTF
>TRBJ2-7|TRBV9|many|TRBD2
TGTGCCAGCAGCCGGACGGGGGGCGAGCAGTACTTC
CASSRTGGEQYF
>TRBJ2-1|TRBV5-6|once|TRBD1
TGTGCCAGCAGGCCGACAGGGGAACCGTACAATGAGCAGTTCTTC
CASRPTGEPYNEQFF
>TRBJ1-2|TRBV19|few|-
TGTGCCAGTAGTACCCCCTGGGCCAGCGGTGCTAACTATGGCTACACCTTC
CASSTPWASGANYGYTF
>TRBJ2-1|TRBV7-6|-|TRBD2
TGTGCCAGCAGCCCTACGGGCGGGGGAGACAATGAGCAGTTCTTC
CASSPTGGGDNEQFF
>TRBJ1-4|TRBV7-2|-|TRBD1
TGTGCCAGCAGCTTAGGGAGGACAGGGGGGGAAAAACTGTTTTTT
CASSLGRTGGEKLFF
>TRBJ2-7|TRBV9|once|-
TGTGCCAGCAGCGTAGGGCAGTTTGAAGTCAACTACGAGCAGTACTTC
CASSVGQFEVNYEQYF
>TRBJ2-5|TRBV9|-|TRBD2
TGTGCCAGCAGCGTAGAGGGAACGGGGGGGCCCGGGGAGACCCAGTACTTC
CASSVEGTGGPGETQYF
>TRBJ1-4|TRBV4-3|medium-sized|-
TGCGCCAGCAGCCAAGATCAGGGCTGGGAACTGTTTTTT
CASSQDQGWELFF
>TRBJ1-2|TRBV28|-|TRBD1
TGTGCCAGCAGTGACAGGGTTCTATATGGCTACACCTTC
CASSDRVLYGYTF